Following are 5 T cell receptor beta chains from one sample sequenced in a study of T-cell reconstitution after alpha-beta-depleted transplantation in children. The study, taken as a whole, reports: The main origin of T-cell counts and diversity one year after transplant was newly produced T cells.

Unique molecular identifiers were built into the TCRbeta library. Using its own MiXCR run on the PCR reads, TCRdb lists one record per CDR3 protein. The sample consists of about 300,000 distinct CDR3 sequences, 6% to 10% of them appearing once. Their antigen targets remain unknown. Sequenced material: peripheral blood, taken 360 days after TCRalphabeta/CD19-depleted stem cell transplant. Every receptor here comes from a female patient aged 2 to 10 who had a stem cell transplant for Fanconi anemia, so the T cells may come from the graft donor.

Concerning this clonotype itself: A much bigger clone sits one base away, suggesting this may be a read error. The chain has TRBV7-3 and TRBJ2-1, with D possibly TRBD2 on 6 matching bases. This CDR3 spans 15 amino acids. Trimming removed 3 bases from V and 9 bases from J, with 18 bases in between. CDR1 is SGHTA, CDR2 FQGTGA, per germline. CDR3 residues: CASSFRSGPVGEQFF. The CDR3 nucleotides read TGTGCCAGCAGCTTTAGGAGCGGGCCCGTGGGTGAGCAGTTCTTC.

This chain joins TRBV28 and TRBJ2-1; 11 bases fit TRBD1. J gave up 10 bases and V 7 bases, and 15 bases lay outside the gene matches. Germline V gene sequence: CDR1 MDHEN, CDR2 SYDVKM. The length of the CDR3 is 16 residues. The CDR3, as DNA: TGTGCCAGCACTCCGACGGGGGACAGGGGGGCGTACGAGCAGTTCTTC. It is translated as CASTPTGDRGAYEQFF.

CDR3 sequence: CASCRGANTGELFF. The CDR3 nucleotides read TGTGCCTCCTGCAGGGGGGCTAACACCGGGGAGCTGTTTTTT. This sequence joins TRBV10-3 and TRBJ2-2, with D maybe TRBD1 (7 bases). This CDR3 is built from 14 residues. Per the germline V gene, CDR1 is ENHRY and CDR2 is SYGVKD. Between the trimmed V and J ends, which lost 11 bases and 2 bases, there was a span of 15 bases.

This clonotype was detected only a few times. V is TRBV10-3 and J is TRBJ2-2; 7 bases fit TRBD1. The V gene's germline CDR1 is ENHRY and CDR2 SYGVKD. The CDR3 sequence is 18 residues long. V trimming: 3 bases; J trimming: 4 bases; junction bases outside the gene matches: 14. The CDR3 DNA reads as TGTGCCATCAGTGACCCGGATAAGGGACAGCGCGGCACCGGGGAGCTGTTTTTT. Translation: CAISDPDKGQRGTGELFF.

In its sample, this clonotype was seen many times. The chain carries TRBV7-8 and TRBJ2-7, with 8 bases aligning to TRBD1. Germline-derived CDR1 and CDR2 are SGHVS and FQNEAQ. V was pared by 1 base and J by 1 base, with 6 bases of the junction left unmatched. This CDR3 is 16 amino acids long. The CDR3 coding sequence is TGTGCCAGCAGCTTAGATGGGACAGGCCTTTCCTACGAGCAGTACGTC. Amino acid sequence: CASSLDGTGLSYEQYV.